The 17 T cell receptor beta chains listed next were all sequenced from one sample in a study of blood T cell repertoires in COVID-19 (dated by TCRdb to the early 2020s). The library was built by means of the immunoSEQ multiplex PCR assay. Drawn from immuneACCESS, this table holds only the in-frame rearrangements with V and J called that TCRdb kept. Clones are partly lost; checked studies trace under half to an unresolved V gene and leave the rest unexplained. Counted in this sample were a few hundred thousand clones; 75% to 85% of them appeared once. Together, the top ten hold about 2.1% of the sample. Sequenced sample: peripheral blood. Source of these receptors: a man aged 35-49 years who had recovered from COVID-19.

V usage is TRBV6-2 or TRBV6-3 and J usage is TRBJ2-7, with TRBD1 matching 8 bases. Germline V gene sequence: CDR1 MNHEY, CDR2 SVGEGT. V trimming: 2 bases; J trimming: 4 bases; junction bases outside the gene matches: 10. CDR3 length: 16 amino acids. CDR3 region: CASSYGQGAFGYEQYF. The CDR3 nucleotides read TGTGCCAGCAGTTACGGGCAGGGGGCTTTCGGTTACGAGCAGTACTTC.

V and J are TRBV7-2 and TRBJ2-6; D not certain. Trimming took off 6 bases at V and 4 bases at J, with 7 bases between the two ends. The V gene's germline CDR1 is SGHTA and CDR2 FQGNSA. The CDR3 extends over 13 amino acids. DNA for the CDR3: TGTGCCAGCAGTTCCAGGGGGGCCAACGTCCTGACTTTC. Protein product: CASSSRGANVLTF.

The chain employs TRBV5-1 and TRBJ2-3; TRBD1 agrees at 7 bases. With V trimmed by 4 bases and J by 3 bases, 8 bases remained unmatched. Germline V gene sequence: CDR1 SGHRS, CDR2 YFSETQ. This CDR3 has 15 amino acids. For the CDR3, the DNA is TGCGCCAGCAGCCCAGGGACAGAACTTACAGATACGCAGTATTTT. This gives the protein CASSPGTELTDTQYF.

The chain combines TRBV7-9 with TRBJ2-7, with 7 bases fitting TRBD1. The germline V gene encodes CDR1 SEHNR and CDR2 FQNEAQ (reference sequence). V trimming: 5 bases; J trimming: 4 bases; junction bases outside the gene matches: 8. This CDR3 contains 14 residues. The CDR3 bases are TGTGCCAGCAGCGGACCCGGGACAGATTACGAGCAGTACTTC. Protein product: CASSGPGTDYEQYF.

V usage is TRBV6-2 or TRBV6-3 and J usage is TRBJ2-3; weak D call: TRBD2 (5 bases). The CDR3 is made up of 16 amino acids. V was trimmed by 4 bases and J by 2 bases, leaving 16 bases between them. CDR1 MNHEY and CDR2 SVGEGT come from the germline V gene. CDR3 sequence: CASSSRAEVYTDTQYF. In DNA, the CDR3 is TGTGCCAGCAGTTCCCGAGCGGAGGTATACACAGATACGCAGTATTTT.

CDR3 sequence reads: CASHILGTNYGYTF. The CDR3 DNA reads TGTGCCAGCCATATCCTCGGGACAAACTATGGCTACACCTTC. The chain recombines TRBV13 with TRBJ1-2; TRBD1 might be the D (6 bases). Germline lookup yields CDR1 PRHDT and CDR2 FYEKMQ (reference sequence). Trimming removed 8 bases from V and 2 bases from J, with 15 bases in between. The CDR3 covers 14 residues.

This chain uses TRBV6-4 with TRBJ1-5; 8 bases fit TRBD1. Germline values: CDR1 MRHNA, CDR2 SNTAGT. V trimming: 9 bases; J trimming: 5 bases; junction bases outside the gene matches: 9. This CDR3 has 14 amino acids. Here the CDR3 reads CASTRGQGDQPQHF. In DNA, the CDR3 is TGTGCCAGTACTCGTGGACAGGGTGATCAGCCCCAGCATTTT.

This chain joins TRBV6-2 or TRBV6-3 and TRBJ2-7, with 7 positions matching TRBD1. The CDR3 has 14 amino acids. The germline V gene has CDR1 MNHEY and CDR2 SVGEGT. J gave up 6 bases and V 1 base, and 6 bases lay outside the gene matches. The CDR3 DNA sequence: TGTGCCAGCAGTTACTATTTGAGGGGGCCCGAGCAGTACTTC. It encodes CASSYYLRGPEQYF.

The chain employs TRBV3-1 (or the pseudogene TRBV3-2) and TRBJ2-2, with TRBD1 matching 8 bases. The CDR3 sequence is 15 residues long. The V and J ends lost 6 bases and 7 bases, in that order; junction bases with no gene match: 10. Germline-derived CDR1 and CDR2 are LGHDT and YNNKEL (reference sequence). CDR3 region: CASSQGAPRGGELFF. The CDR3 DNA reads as TGTGCCAGCAGTCAGGGGGCCCCCCGTGGCGGGGAGCTGTTTTTT.

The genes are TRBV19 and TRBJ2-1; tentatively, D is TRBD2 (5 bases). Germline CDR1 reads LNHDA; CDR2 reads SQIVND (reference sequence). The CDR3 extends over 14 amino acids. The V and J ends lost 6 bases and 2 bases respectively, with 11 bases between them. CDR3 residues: CASRSLETYNEQFF. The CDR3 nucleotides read TGTGCCAGTAGATCACTAGAGACCTACAATGAGCAGTTCTTC.

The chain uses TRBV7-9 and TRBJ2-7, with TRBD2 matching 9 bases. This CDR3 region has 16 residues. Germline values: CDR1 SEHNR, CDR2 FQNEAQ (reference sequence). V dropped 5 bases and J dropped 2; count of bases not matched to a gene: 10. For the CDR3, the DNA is TGTGCCAGCAGCCGACCCCGGACTAGCGAGACCTACGAGCAGTACTTC. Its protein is CASSRPRTSETYEQYF.

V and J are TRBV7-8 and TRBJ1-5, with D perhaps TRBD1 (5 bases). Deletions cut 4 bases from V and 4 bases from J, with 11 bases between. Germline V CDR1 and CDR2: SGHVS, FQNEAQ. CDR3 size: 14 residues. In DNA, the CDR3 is TGTGCCAGCAGCTCCTACCCAGGGAATCAGCCCCAGCATTTT. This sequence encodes CASSSYPGNQPQHF.

CDR3 protein: CASSQGGVNTGELFF. DNA of the CDR3: TGTGCCAGCAGCCAAGGCGGGGTCAACACCGGGGAGCTGTTTTTT. V usage is TRBV4-2 and J usage is TRBJ2-2; D perhaps matches TRBD2 (6 bases). The CDR3 consists of 15 residues. Germline V lookup: CDR1 LGHNA, CDR2 YNFKEQ. V lost 1 base and J lost 2, with 8 bases in between.

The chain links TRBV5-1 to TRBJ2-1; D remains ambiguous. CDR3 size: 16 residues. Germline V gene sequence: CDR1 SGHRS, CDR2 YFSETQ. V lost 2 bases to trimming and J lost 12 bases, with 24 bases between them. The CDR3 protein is CASSFAYDTASYGQFF. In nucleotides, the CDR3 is TGCGCCAGCAGCTTTGCCTACGACACCGCAAGCTACGGGCAGTTCTTC.

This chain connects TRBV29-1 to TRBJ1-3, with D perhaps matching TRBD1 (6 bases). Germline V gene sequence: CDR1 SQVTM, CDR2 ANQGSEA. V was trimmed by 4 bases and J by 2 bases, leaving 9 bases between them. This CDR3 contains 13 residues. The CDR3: CSVVQGPGNTIYF. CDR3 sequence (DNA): TGCAGCGTTGTACAGGGTCCTGGAAACACCATATATTTT.

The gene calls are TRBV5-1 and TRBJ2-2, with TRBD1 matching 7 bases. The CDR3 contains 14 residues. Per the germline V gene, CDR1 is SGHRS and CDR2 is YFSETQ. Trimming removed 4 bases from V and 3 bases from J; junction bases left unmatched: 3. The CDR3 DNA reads TGCGCCAGCAGCCGGGGACAGTACACCGGGGAGCTGTTTTTT. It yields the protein CASSRGQYTGELFF.

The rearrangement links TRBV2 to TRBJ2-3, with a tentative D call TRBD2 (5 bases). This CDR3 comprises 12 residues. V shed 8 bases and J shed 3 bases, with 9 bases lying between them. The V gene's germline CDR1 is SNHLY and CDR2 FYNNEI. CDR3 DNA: TGTGCCAGCGGAGGCCGGACAGATACGCAGTATTTT. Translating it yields CASGGRTDTQYF.